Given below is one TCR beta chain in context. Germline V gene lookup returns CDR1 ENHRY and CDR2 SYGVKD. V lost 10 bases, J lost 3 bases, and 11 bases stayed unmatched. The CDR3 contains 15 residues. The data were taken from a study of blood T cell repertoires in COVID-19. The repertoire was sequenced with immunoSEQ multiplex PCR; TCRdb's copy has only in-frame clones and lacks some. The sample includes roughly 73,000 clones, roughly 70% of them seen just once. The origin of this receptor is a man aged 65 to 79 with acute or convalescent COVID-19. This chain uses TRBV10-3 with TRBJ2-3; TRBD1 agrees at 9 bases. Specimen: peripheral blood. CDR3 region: CATLGPDRGTDTQYF. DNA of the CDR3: TGTGCCACCTTAGGGCCGGACAGGGGAACAGATACGCAGTATTTT.